The 16 T cell receptor beta chains below all came from one sample that was sequenced in a study of blood T cells in healthy people across ages. Alongside a J-beta primer mix, a sample-barcoded 5' primer served in a second PCR lasting about 7 to 11 cycles. TCRdb reprocessed the 5' RACE reads with MiXCR, giving one entry per CDR3 protein. The sample holds just under 900,000 distinct CDR3 sequences, 29% seen once. The sequenced material came from blood. These receptors were taken from a woman aged 80 or older in good health.

The genes are TRBV12-3 or TRBV12-4 and TRBJ2-2; possibly TRBD2 for D (5 bases). This CDR3 is 15 amino acids long. The germline V and J ends were trimmed by 2 bases and 4 bases, with 11 bases remaining between them. The CDR3 loop is CASSLQLVRTGELFF. The CDR3 DNA reads TGTGCCAGCAGTTTACAACTAGTTCGCACCGGGGAGCTGTTTTTT.

This clonotype was counted ten times or more. The chain joins TRBV14 to TRBJ2-5; D is ambiguous. Trimming shortened V by 4 bases and J by 7 bases, and 16 bases separated the two germline ends. The germline V gene has CDR1 SGHDN and CDR2 FVKESK. The CDR3 runs 14 residues. The chain's CDR3 is CASSPDLLQRTQYF. As DNA, the CDR3 is TGTGCCAGCAGCCCCGACTTACTGCAAAGGACCCAGTACTTC.

Turning to this clonotype: At one end the junction does not follow the germline gene, possibly because of a read error. The chain uses TRBV7-8 and TRBJ2-1; D is possibly TRBD2 (5 bases). The CDR3 has 14 residues. Germline CDR1 SGHVS, CDR2 FQNEAQ. The CDR3 nucleotides read TGTGCCAGCAACTTACGAGGGATCGACAATGAGCAGTTCTTC. Translating gives CASNLRGIDNEQFF.

On this clonotype: A much bigger clone sits one base away, suggesting this may be a read error. The chain carries TRBV12-3 or TRBV12-4 and TRBJ2-7; the match to TRBD2 covers 12 bases. Losses at the gene ends were 3 bases for V and 7 bases for J; bases not matched to a gene: 10. The CDR3 covers 16 residues. The DNA of the CDR3 is TGTGCCAGCAGTTTTGGGCTAGCGGGGGGGGACAATGAGCAGTACTTC. It is translated as CASSFGLAGGDNEQYF.

The chain is built from TRBV5-1 and TRBJ1-2, with D possibly TRBD1 on 6 matching bases. The germline V gene has CDR1 SGHRS and CDR2 YFSETQ. V dropped 2 bases and J dropped 0 bases, with 11 bases sitting between them. The CDR3 has 15 amino acids. The CDR3 loop reads CASSLGTYSNYGYTF. The CDR3 bases are TGCGCCAGCAGCTTAGGGACATATTCTAACTATGGCTACACCTTC.

This clonotype showed up many times. V gene TRBV7-6 combines with J gene TRBJ2-7; D is unresolved. V was cut by 0 bases and J by 6 bases, with 12 bases left in between. The CDR3 runs 14 residues. Germline CDR1 is SGHVS and CDR2 is FNYEAQ. DNA for the CDR3: TGTGCCAGCAGCTTAGCGGCCAACACCGGCGAGCAGTACTTC. Residues: CASSLAANTGEQYF.

Only a few counts were recorded for this clonotype. The gene calls are TRBV7-2 and TRBJ1-4; 8 bases map to TRBD1. CDR1 and CDR2 (germline): SGHTA, FQGNSA. There are 13 residues in the CDR3. J gave up 8 bases and V 5 bases, and 4 bases lay outside the gene matches. The CDR3 here is CASSRDRQEKLFF. Written as DNA, the CDR3 is TGTGCCAGCAGCCGGGACAGGCAAGAAAAACTGTTTTTT.

This clonotype was observed a handful of times. Being one base from a much bigger clone, this may be a read error. This chain connects TRBV11-2 to TRBJ2-5; weak D call: TRBD2 (5 bases). Trimming left V 4 bases short and J 5 bases short, with 14 bases between. Germline CDR1 is SGHAT and CDR2 is FQNNGV. The length of the CDR3 is 14 residues. In DNA form, the CDR3 reads TGTGCCAGCAGCTCCCCGGGGTCGAGTGAGACCCAGTACTTC. Protein sequence: CASSSPGSSETQYF.

This clonotype appeared many times. The chain recombines TRBV3-1 with TRBJ2-1; TRBD2 agrees at 10 bases. With V trimmed by 4 bases and J by 1 base, 7 bases remained unmatched. The CDR3 is made up of 17 amino acids. Germline-derived CDR1 and CDR2 are LGHDT and YNNKEL (reference sequence). CDR3 sequence: CASSLIAGGRSYNEQFF. The CDR3 DNA reads as TGTGCCAGCAGCCTGATAGCGGGGGGTCGATCCTACAATGAGCAGTTCTTC.

A remark on this clonotype: One junction end does not reproduce the germline sequence, and a read error may be involved. The chain's CDR3 is CAGSLGGYNEQFF. The CDR3 DNA is TGTGCCGGCAGCCTGGGAGGTTACAATGAGCAGTTCTTC. The chain joins TRBV5-6 to TRBJ2-1; a possible D gene is TRBD2 (6 bases). This CDR3 has 13 residues. Germline-derived CDR1 and CDR2 are SGHDT and YYEEEE.

The chain recombines TRBV5-5 with TRBJ2-2; the D gene is possibly TRBD1 (6 bases). Between the trimmed V and J ends, which lost 6 bases and 6 bases, there was a span of 12 bases. The CDR3 totals 13 residues. From germline, CDR1 is SGHKS and CDR2 YYEKEE (reference sequence). CDR3 sequence: CASNKDRSGELFF. As DNA, the CDR3 is TGTGCCAGCAACAAAGACAGGTCCGGGGAGCTGTTTTTT.

The chain uses TRBV4-1 and TRBJ2-4, with 8 bases fitting TRBD2. The J call may be incorrect, as the DNA end agrees better with TRBJ2-7. Germline CDR1 MGHRA, CDR2 YSYEKL. The CDR3 consists of 14 residues. CDR3 sequence reads: CASSQTGLAYEQYF. The CDR3 coding sequence is TGCGCCAGCAGCCAAACGGGACTAGCCTACGAGCAGTACTTC.

The genes are TRBV6-1 and TRBJ1-1, with D perhaps matching TRBD1 (5 bases). The CDR3 is 15 residues long. CDR1 is MNHNS and CDR2 is SASEGT in the germline V gene. V lost 6 bases and J lost 3, with 17 bases in between. The CDR3 here is CASRGTVGQDTEAFF. The CDR3 DNA follows: TGTGCCAGCAGAGGGACGGTGGGTCAGGACACTGAAGCTTTCTTT.

This clonotype was seen many times. V and J are TRBV10-3 and TRBJ2-3; D tentatively fits TRBD1 or TRBD2 (5 bases each). V was trimmed by 4 bases and J by 5 bases, leaving 13 bases between them. CDR3 length: 14 amino acids. The germline V gene has CDR1 ENHRY and CDR2 SYGVKD. The CDR3 loop is CAISGGQGEDTQYF. The DNA of the CDR3 is TGTGCCATCAGTGGAGGGCAGGGAGAAGATACGCAGTATTTT.

This clonotype was seen a few times. A junction boundary mismatches the germline segment, possibly from a read error. The chain joins TRBV12-3 or TRBV12-4 to TRBJ1-4; 7 nucleotides align to TRBD1. The CDR3 runs 17 residues. CDR3 in DNA: TGTGCCAGCAGTTTAGGGGCAGGGGGAGTTACTAGTGAAAAACTGTTTTTT. This sequence encodes CASSLGAGGVTSEKLFF.

On this clonotype itself: Given a much more abundant clone one base away, this may be a read error. This chain uses TRBV14 with TRBJ2-5, with D perhaps assigned TRBD1 or TRBD2 (5 bases each). The ends were cut back, 3 bases at V and 11 bases at J, with 28 bases in the middle. The CDR3 runs to 17 residues. Germline V gene lookup returns CDR1 SGHDN and CDR2 FVKESK. This chain's CDR3 is CASSQSGTITGYNEQYF. The CDR3, as DNA: TGTGCCAGCAGCCAGTCCGGGACCATAACGGGGTACAATGAGCAGTACTTC.